A selection of T cell receptor beta chains follows, all from one sample in a study of shared clonotypes between healthy human individuals. Some clones are missing from TCRdb's copy, which holds only in-frame ones; the method was immunoSEQ multiplex PCR. Seen here are some 2,000,000 clones, roughly 94% observed once, and the top ten hold 0.13%. Sequencing was performed on naive CD4+ T cells sorted from blood. The receptors here all came from a man younger than 35 in good health. CDR3s include the opening cysteine and the closing phenylalanine or tryptophan. The D gene is left open where the match is weak. Clone size appears in some rows only: once, few, many, or a class for an expanded clone.

>TRBD2|TRBJ2-7|TRBV13|.
CASSLEGSGDTYEQYF
TGTGCCAGCAGCTTAGAGGGTAGCGGGGACACGTACGAGCAGTACTTC
>.|TRBJ2-2|TRBV21-1|.
CASSKVPGNRTGELFF
TGTGCCAGCAGCAAAGTGCCAGGGAACCGAACCGGGGAGCTGTTTTTT
>.|TRBJ1-5|TRBV19|.
CASREVELNNQPQHF
TGTGCCAGTAGGGAGGTGGAATTAAACAATCAGCCCCAGCATTTT
>.|TRBJ2-1|TRBV27|.
CASSLEGRQENEQFF
TGTGCCAGCAGTTTAGAGGGGCGACAAGAAAATGAGCAGTTCTTC
>.|TRBJ2-7|TRBV6-5|few
CASSYSRLRSSYEQYF
TGTGCCAGCAGTTACTCCCGACTGCGGAGCTCCTACGAGCAGTACTTC
>TRBD1|TRBJ1-1|TRBV5-1|.
CASRSGQGIEAFF
TGCGCCAGCAGATCCGGACAGGGGATTGAAGCTTTCTTT
>.|TRBJ1-5|TRBV7-9|few
CASSSRDSNQPQHF
TGTGCCAGCAGCTCCCGAGATAGCAATCAGCCCCAGCATTTT
>TRBD1|TRBJ2-7|TRBV19|.
CASSRDSIYEQYF
TGTGCCAGTAGCCGGGACAGTATCTACGAGCAGTACTTC
>.|TRBJ1-1|TRBV4-1|.
CASSQDRQNTEAFF
TGCGCCAGCAGCCAAGATAGACAGAACACTGAAGCTTTCTTT
>.|TRBJ2-7|TRBV10-2|.
CASSVDSTYEQYF
TGCGCCAGCAGTGTAGACAGTACCTACGAGCAGTACTTC
>TRBD1|TRBJ1-2|TRBV6-5|.
CASRFGQANGYTF
TGTGCCAGCCGATTCGGACAGGCCAATGGCTACACCTTC
>.|TRBJ2-7|TRBV10-2|.
CASSPQLGGPYEQYF
TGCGCCAGCAGCCCCCAATTGGGGGGGCCCTACGAGCAGTACTTC
>TRBD2|TRBJ2-1|TRBV19|once
CASTPGASGRGEQFF
TGTGCCAGTACACCTGGGGCTAGCGGGAGGGGTGAGCAGTTCTTC
>.|TRBJ2-7|TRBV27|.
CASSPGGKVYEQYF
TGTGCCAGCAGTCCCGGCGGGAAAGTGTACGAGCAGTACTTC
>.|TRBJ1-5|TRBV7-2|.
CASSRGQYNQPQHF
TGTGCCAGCAGCCGCGGACAGTACAATCAGCCCCAGCATTTT
>.|TRBJ1-1|TRBV25-1|.
CASSDRGNLNTEAFF
TGTGCCAGCAGTGATAGGGGTAATCTGAACACTGAAGCTTTCTTT
>.|TRBJ1-4|TRBV28|.
CASSLKNEKLFF
TGTGCCAGCAGTCTAAAAAATGAAAAACTGTTTTTT
>.|TRBJ2-7|TRBV30|once
CAWSLGGLYEQYF
TGTGCCTGGAGTTTGGGGGGCTTATACGAGCAGTACTTC
>.|TRBJ2-7|TRBV19|once
CASSAAPGYEQYF
TGTGCCAGTAGTGCCGCCCCAGGCTACGAGCAGTACTTC
>.|TRBJ1-3|TRBV30|.
CAWTVYSGNTIYF
TGTGCCTGGACGGTTTACTCTGGAAACACCATATATTTT
>TRBD1|TRBJ1-1|TRBV7-2|.
CASRQQGALNTEAFF
TGTGCCAGCAGACAACAGGGGGCTTTGAACACTGAAGCTTTCTTT
>.|TRBJ1-4|TRBV9|once
CASSVGLIGKTNEKLFF
TGTGCCAGCAGCGTAGGGTTAATCGGTAAAACTAATGAAAAACTGTTTTTT
>.|TRBJ2-2|TRBV7-2|.
CASRRTGHTGELFF
TGTGCCAGCAGACGAACAGGTCACACCGGGGAGCTGTTTTTT
>.|TRBJ2-5|TRBV4-1|.
CASSQEAGRETQYF
TGCGCCAGCAGCCAAGAGGCGGGAAGAGAGACCCAGTACTTC
>.|TRBJ1-2|TRBV28|.
CASSLADYGYTF
TGTGCCAGCAGTTTAGCAGACTATGGCTACACCTTC
>.|TRBJ2-2|TRBV27|.
CASKRGNTGELFF
TGTGCCAGCAAGAGAGGGAACACCGGGGAGCTGTTTTTT
>TRBD2|TRBJ2-5|TRBV4-3|.
CASSQGLAGGQETQYF
TGCGCCAGCAGCCAGGGACTAGCGGGAGGGCAGGAGACCCAGTACTTC
>TRBD2|TRBJ2-7|TRBV5-1|.
CASSFTSGGSYEQYF
TGCGCCAGCAGCTTTACTAGCGGGGGGTCGTACGAGCAGTACTTC
>TRBD1|TRBJ1-1|TRBV18|.
CANSRQGNTEAFF
TGTGCCAATAGTCGACAGGGGAACACTGAAGCTTTCTTT
>TRBD1|TRBJ2-5|TRBV7-9|.
CASSRTGAKKETQYF
TGTGCCAGCAGCCGGACAGGGGCAAAGAAAGAGACCCAGTACTTC
>.|TRBJ2-7|TRBV27|.
CASRGGTTPSAGQYF
TGTGCCAGCAGAGGGGGGACTACCCCCTCCGCCGGGCAGTACTTC
>TRBD2|TRBJ2-3|TRBV18|.
CASSPLAGGPDTQYF
TGTGCCAGCTCACCATTGGCGGGAGGGCCTGATACGCAGTATTTT
>.|TRBJ2-3|TRBV9|.
CASSAGAQDTQYF
TGTGCCAGCAGCGCCGGGGCTCAAGATACGCAGTATTTT
>TRBD2|TRBJ2-7|TRBV7-9|once
CASSPFRGRAYEQYF
TGTGCCAGCAGCCCGTTTCGGGGGAGGGCCTACGAGCAGTACTTC
>.|TRBJ2-3|TRBV7-2|.
CASSLPSIDTQYF
TGTGCCAGCAGCTTACCATCGATAGATACGCAGTATTTT
>.|TRBJ2-7|TRBV18|.
CASTGTSGFSSYEQYF
TGTGCCAGCACCGGAACAAGCGGCTTTTCGTCCTACGAGCAGTACTTC
>.|TRBJ1-3|TRBV7-2|.
CASSPPLNAIYF
TGTGCCAGCAGCCCCCCCTTAAACGCCATATATTTT
>TRBD1|TRBJ1-1|TRBV6-5|.
CASSSIPKGAPEAFF
TGTGCCAGCAGCTCAATTCCAAAGGGGGCGCCTGAAGCTTTCTTT
>.|TRBJ1-6|TRBV30|.
CAWRGLLLRDSPLHF
TGTGCCTGGAGGGGACTCCTACTCCGGGATTCACCCCTCCACTTT
>.|TRBJ1-5|TRBV6-5|.
CASSYGLDQPQHF
TGTGCCAGCAGTTACGGGCTCGATCAGCCCCAGCATTTT
>TRBD1|TRBJ1-2|TRBV2|.
CASRWATGGGYTF
TGTGCCAGCAGATGGGCCACAGGGGGTGGCTACACCTTC
>.|TRBJ1-3|TRBV6-5|.
CASRRVSGNTIYF
TGTGCCAGCAGAAGAGTCTCTGGAAACACCATATATTTT
>.|TRBJ2-7|TRBV6-1|.
CASRLTSSLTYEQYF
TGTGCCAGCCGACTCACCAGCAGTCTGACCTACGAGCAGTACTTC
>TRBD2|TRBJ2-7|TRBV28|.
CASSLGGGAYEQYF
TGTGCCAGCAGTTTAGGCGGGGGGGCCTACGAGCAGTACTTC